This T cell receptor (beta chain) was sequenced for a study of T cell responses to AZD1222 COVID-19 vaccine. Study-wide points: Only after the peak T cell response were repertoires sampled.

CDR3 length equals 14 residues. Trimming cost V 6 bases and J 0 bases, with 12 bases left between them. Germline-derived CDR1 and CDR2 are SQVTM and ANQGSEA. Only in-frame clones appear in the TCRdb table, and some are missing; sequencing was by immunoSEQ multiplex PCR. The data show about 31,000 clones, with more than 75% seen just once and 12% to 15% held by the top ten. This clone was seen a few times. Its antigen is still unknown. The receptor was derived from an adult who received the AZD1222 COVID-19 vaccine. This chain uses TRBV29-1 with TRBJ2-1; tentatively, D is TRBD1 (6 bases). Material: peripheral blood, obtained 28 days after the second AZD1222 dose. The CDR3 here is CSVLQGSSYNEQFF. The CDR3 region has the DNA TGCAGCGTCTTACAGGGAAGCTCCTACAATGAGCAGTTCTTC.